This T cell receptor (beta chain) is drawn from a study of T cell responses to AZD1222 COVID-19 vaccine. Sequencing was performed with immunoSEQ multiplex PCR; in TCRdb, only in-frame clones are kept and a portion is missing. The table shows more than 70,000 clones, with about nine tenths occurring only once. This clone was seen once. The antigen remains undetermined. General study results and limits: All repertoire sampling was performed exclusively after the peak T cell response. Spike-specific TCR depth and breadth grew after two AZD1222 doses. White British people made up most donors, females outnumbered males, and clonal diversity was possibly underestimated.

This CDR3 comprises 12 residues. The germline CDR1 and CDR2 sequences are SGHRS and YFSETQ. The V and J ends lost 3 bases and 8 bases, in that order; junction bases with no gene match: 3. The chain joins TRBV5-1 to TRBJ1-1; the match to TRBD1 covers 8 bases. The sequences come from peripheral blood, collected 28 days after the second AZD1222 dose. The source is an adult who received the AZD1222 COVID-19 vaccine. Written as DNA, the CDR3 is TGCGCCAGCAGCTACAGGGGGTCGGAAGCTTTCTTT. It yields the protein CASSYRGSEAFF.